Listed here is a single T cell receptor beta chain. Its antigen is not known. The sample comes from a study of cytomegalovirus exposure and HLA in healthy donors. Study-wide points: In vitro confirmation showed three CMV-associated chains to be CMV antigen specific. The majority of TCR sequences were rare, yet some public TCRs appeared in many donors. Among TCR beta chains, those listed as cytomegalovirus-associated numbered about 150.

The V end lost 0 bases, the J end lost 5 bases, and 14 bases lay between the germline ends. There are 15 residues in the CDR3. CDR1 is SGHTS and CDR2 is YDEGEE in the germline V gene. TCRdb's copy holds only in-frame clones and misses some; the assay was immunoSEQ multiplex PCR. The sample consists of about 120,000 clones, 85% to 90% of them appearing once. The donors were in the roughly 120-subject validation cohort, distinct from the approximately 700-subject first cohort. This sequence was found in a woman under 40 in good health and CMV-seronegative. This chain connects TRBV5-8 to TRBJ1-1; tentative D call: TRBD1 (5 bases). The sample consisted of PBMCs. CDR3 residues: CASSLAGAGLTEAFF. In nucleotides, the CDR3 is TGTGCCAGCAGCTTGGCCGGAGCAGGGTTGACTGAAGCTTTCTTT.